This TCR beta chain was identified in a study of blood T cell repertoires in COVID-19. The germline V gene has CDR1 SGHAT and CDR2 FQNNGV. The CDR3 runs 16 residues. V lost 0 bases and J 6 bases, leaving 15 bases between the germline ends. Generated by immunoSEQ multiplex PCR, the TCRdb table keeps only in-frame clones and is missing some. The profile shows about 180,000 clones, approximately 86% of them singletons. V is TRBV11-2 and J is TRBJ1-3; D gene uncertain. The receptor comes from a woman in her 30s with active or convalescent COVID-19. Sequencing input: peripheral blood. In DNA, the CDR3 is TGTGCCAGCAGCTTAGATCTGAGCGGGGAAGCAAACACCATATATTTT. It codes for CASSLDLSGEANTIYF.